The 3 T cell receptor beta chains presented below share a single source sample, sequenced in a study of shared clonotypes between healthy human individuals (TCRdb year 2020). CD8 naive samples were CD45RO-negative cells positively selected for CCR7, giving a CD45RA+CCR7+ population that excluded TemRA cells. Library prep was done by the immunoSEQ multiplex PCR assay. TCRdb re-hosts the immuneACCESS table, in-frame sequences only. Its copies lack some clones; in the studies checked, an unresolved V gene accounts for under half of them, and the cause for the rest is not known. Here the sample has 1.5 million to 2.5 million clones; over 85% occur a single time. More than 0.9% of the sample is held by the ten biggest clonotypes. The source material was naive CD8+ T cells sorted from blood. The cell subset or site tag for this specimen amounts to: CD45RA+CCR7+. The receptors shown here come from a man aged 18 to 35 in good health.

J is TRBJ1-1 and V is TRBV7-9, with D possibly TRBD1 on 6 matching bases. The ends were cut back, 0 bases at V and 3 bases at J, with 11 bases in the middle. This CDR3 comprises 15 residues. CDR1 is SEHNR, CDR2 FQNEAQ, per germline (reference sequence). The CDR3 sequence: CASSLARGRDTEAFF. The CDR3 DNA sequence: TGTGCCAGCAGCTTAGCCAGGGGACGGGACACTGAAGCTTTCTTT. Supplemented by reference TRBV7-9 and TRBJ1-1, the full variable domain reads DTGVSQNPRHKITKRGQNVTFRCDPISEHNRLYWYRQTLGQGPEFLTYFQNEAQLEKSRLLSDRFSAERPKGSFSTLEIQRTEQGDSAMYLCASSLARGRDTEAFFGQGTRLTVV.

This chain joins TRBV11-2 and TRBJ2-1; the match to TRBD2 covers 9 bases. The V and J ends lost 1 base and 4 bases, in that order; junction bases with no gene match: 8. The germline CDR1 and CDR2 sequences are SGHAT and FQNNGV. This CDR3 has 17 residues. For the CDR3, the DNA is TGTGCCAGCAGCTTAGTTTTAGGGCTAGCGGGATACAATGAGCAGTTCTTC. Residues: CASSLVLGLAGYNEQFF.

V is TRBV13 and J is TRBJ2-7, with unresolved D. V lost 1 base, J lost 3 bases, and 4 bases lay in between. CDR3 length: 12 amino acids. Looked up from germline, CDR1 is PRHDT and CDR2 is FYEKMQ (reference sequence). For the CDR3, the DNA is TGTGCCAGCAGCTTAGCCTTCTACGAGCAGTACTTC. Its translation is CASSLAFYEQYF.